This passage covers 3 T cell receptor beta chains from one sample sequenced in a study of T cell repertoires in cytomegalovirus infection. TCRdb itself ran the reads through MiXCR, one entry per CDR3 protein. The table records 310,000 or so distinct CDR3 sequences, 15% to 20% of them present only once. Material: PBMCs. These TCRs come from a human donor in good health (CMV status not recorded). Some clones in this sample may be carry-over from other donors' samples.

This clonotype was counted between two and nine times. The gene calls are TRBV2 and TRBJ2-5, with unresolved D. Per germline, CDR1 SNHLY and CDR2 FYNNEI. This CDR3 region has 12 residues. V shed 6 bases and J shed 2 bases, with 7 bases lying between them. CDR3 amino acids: CASRGIQETQYF. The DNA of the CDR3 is TGTGCCAGCAGGGGGATTCAAGAGACCCAGTACTTC.

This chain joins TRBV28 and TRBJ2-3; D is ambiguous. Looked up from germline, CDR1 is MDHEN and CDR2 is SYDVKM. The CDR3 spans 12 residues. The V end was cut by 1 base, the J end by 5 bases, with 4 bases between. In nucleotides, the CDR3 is TGTGCCAGCAGTTTATACGGAGATACGCAGTATTTT. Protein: CASSLYGDTQYF.

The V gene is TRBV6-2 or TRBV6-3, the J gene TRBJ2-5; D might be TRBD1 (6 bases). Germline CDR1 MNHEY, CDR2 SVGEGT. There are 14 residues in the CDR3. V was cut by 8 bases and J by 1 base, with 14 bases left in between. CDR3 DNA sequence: TGTGCCAGCGGGGGCCCCGGAACCCAAGAGACCCAGTACTTC. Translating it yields CASGGPGTQETQYF.